This T cell receptor (beta chain) stems from a study of PD-1 blockade in classical Hodgkin lymphoma (dated by TCRdb to 2020 to 2021). Describing the broader study: Nivolumab dosing was 3 mg/kg intravenously every 2 weeks, continuing until either disease progression or unacceptable toxicity. A peripheral blood immune signature of response to PD-1 blockade in classical Hodgkin lymphoma was defined using TCR beta sequencing and CyTOF.

The sample's time point, from its label and the paper: cycle 2 day 1 (C2D1) of nivolumab. Relapse after autologous stem cell transplantation had occurred in all trial patients, and cohorts A, B and C were distinguished by prior brentuximab vedotin exposure. The trial cohort comprised some 60 patients with relapsed/refractory classical Hodgkin lymphoma whose best overall responses were complete response, partial response or progressive disease. In the multi-cohort phase II CheckMate 205 trial, trial patients received single-agent nivolumab. An independent review committee assessed best overall response using the 2007 International Working Group response criteria. Trial PBMCs were collected just before the start of nivolumab (C1D1) and during therapy at cycle 2 day 1 and cycle 4 day 1. Peripheral blood was collected in 8 mL Vacutainer Cell Preparation Tubes, from which PBMCs were isolated by centrifugation and then cryopreserved.

General conclusions and limits of the study: Baseline TCR diversity was reported as lower in newly diagnosed patients than in healthy donors, and lower still in relapsed/refractory patients. Lower diversity was observed in patients in whom nivolumab was started less than 1 year after ASCT, and these patients were excluded from later analyses so that confounding by immune reconstitution would be avoided. The study was restricted to a single clinical trial cohort, and the causes of repertoire differences, possibly disease activity or prior therapy, were left undefined. Among trial patients, those achieving complete response had baseline diversity similar to that of newly diagnosed patients, while diversity was significantly lower in partial responders and progressors. By C4D1, a significant rise was seen in CD4+ TCR diversity but not in CD8+ TCR diversity (p=0.0027 vs p=0.16), and the rise was most apparent among complete responders (p=0.02).

CDR1 LNHDA and CDR2 SQIVND are derived from the germline V gene (reference sequence). Spanning cysteine to phenylalanine, the CDR3 consists of 13 amino acids. Only the CDR3 DNA stays, 39 bases, in frame from base 1. Relative to germline, V is 3 bases shorter and J is 3 bases shorter, with 9 bases between their ends. Genomic DNA was extracted with the Qiagen DNeasy kit from unsorted PBMCs and from negatively selected CD4+ and CD8+ fractions. TCR beta CDR3 regions were subjected to amplification by immunoSEQ multiplex PCR with primers that anneal to V and J segments. A synthetic immune receptor repertoire was used to minimize amplification bias, and any residual bias was removed computationally once sequencing was done. In the authors' own workflow: Repertoire diversity was quantified as the Shannon entropy index using custom Python scripts. Unsorted, CD4+ and CD8+ repertoires were examined separately, except in combined analyses, for which CD4+ and CD8+ sequences were merged in silico. Clonal expansion was defined as a frequency increase of at least 2-fold after treatment compared with C1D1, and clones undetected at baseline were assigned a pseudocount of 0.5. Clones with 0 or 1 copy at C1D1 were classified as singleton clones, and clones with 2 or more copies were classified as non-singleton clones. By matching protein sequences in sorted samples from the same patient, clones expanded in unsorted samples were annotated as CD4+, CD8+ or unknown. Wilcoxon tests on paired samples were used to test diversity changes from C1D1 to C4D1. As stored in TCRdb, this immuneACCESS dataset retains in-frame rearrangements with V and J assigned. A fraction of the clones does not appear; measured against another copy, unresolved V genes explain less than half of the discrepancy, and the remainder lacks a known reason. V, J and clone size are taken as reported in that table, and D and trimming were inferred from the DNA itself. The sample table records more than 85,000 clones; about nine tenths of these occur just once. The ten largest account for over 2% of the sample.

Turning to this clone: Its cognate antigen has yet to be identified. Base qualities were left out, and no much larger clone turns up one base away.

This receptor was taken from a human donor with classical Hodgkin lymphoma. The chain couples TRBV19 to TRBJ2-7, with no confidently assigned D gene. The starting material was peripheral blood mononuclear cells (PBMCs), obtained before the second cycle of nivolumab. The CDR3 region has the sequence CASSMTVIYEQYF. The sequence in DNA is TGTGCCAGTAGTATGACGGTTATCTACGAGCAGTACTTC.